This T cell receptor (beta chain) was sequenced in a study of blood T cell repertoires in COVID-19. Study summary: COVID-19 samples collected from the United States, Italy and Spain covered acute and convalescent phases. Sample material is recorded as cDNA or gDNA derived from T cells, B-cell-depleted T cells, or PBMCs.

V was shortened by 6 bases and J by 10 bases, with 13 bases between the two germline ends. Germline assignment: CDR1 MNHEY and CDR2 SVGAGI. This CDR3 spans 13 amino acids. There are a few counts of this clone. Data came from immunoSEQ multiplex PCR; TCRdb stores just in-frame clones and leaves some out. Among some 340,000 clones listed, 80% to 90% were seen once. Sequencing was done on a sample of peripheral blood. This chain uses TRBV6-5 with TRBJ1-6, with no clear D. The sequence was obtained from a man between 25 and 39 years old with active or convalescent COVID-19. In DNA, the CDR3 is TGTGCCAGCAGCTCAGATCCGGGATCACCCCTCCACTTT. It is translated as CASSSDPGSPLHF.